This is a list of T cell receptor beta chains from one sample in a study of human T cells and chemical hapten exposure. TCRdb re-called the RACE reads with MiXCR, one entry per CDR3 protein. The table records roughly 100,000 distinct CDR3 sequences, about 8.8% of them present only once. The sample was whole blood. The receptor source for this set is a female donor in good health. Some clones in this sample may be carry-over from other donors' samples. Each CDR3 is given with its conserved first and last residue. A D gene is named only where the DNA matches it firmly. Size is omitted from some rows. Given values are once, few, many or a class for expanded clones.

TRBJ2-7,TRBD1,TRBV6-1,many,CATRTGFFNDEQYF,TGTGCCACCCGGACAGGCTTTTTTAACGACGAGCAGTACTTC
TRBJ1-4,.,TRBV27,.,CASTWGAGEKLFF,TGTGCCAGCACCTGGGGGGCTGGTGAAAAACTGTTTTTT
TRBJ2-5,TRBD2,TRBV12-5,few,CASGLVHGREGRETQYF,TGTGCTAGTGGTTTGGTACATGGGCGGGAGGGCCGCGAGACCCAGTACTTC
TRBJ1-3,.,TRBV28,many,CASSPPLGLGGNTIYF,TGTGCCAGCAGTCCCCCTCTAGGGCTAGGGGGAAACACCATATATTTT
TRBJ1-6,.,TRBV6-4,many,CASSDSGASPLHF,TGTGCCAGCAGTGACTCAGGGGCTTCACCCCTCCACTTT
TRBJ2-7,TRBD2,TRBV29-1,few,CSVEISWEGQSSYEQYF,TGCAGCGTTGAGATTTCGTGGGAGGGCCAAAGCTCCTACGAGCAGTACTTC
TRBJ1-1,TRBD1,TRBV7-2,few,CASSPPGQATEAFF,TGTGCCAGCAGCCCCCCGGGACAGGCCACTGAAGCTTTCTTT
TRBJ2-7,TRBD2,TRBV12-3/TRBV12-4,few,CASRPGLAWDYEQYF,TGTGCCAGCAGACCTGGACTAGCGTGGGACTACGAGCAGTACTTC
TRBJ1-6,.,TRBV12-3/TRBV12-4,few,CASSFRGVYNSPLHF,TGTGCCAGCAGTTTCCGGGGAGTGTATAATTCACCCCTCCACTTT
TRBJ1-6,.,TRBV9,.,CASSVEDRSNSPLHF,TGTGCCAGCAGCGTAGAAGACAGGAGTAATTCACCCCTCCACTTT
TRBJ2-2,.,TRBV7-9,few,CASTQIPRTVRGTGELFF,TGTGCCAGCACCCAAATTCCTAGGACAGTCCGGGGCACCGGGGAGCTGTTTTTT
TRBJ2-1,TRBD2,TRBV7-8,.,CASSSTLAGVVPEQFF,TGTGCCAGCAGCTCGACCCTAGCGGGAGTAGTGCCTGAGCAGTTCTTC
TRBJ2-2,.,TRBV7-2,few,CASRISAGELFF,TGTGCCAGCCGAATCTCCGCAGGAGAGCTGTTTTTT
TRBJ1-1,.,TRBV30,.,CAWSALSSFGGFGRHFF,TGTGCCTGGAGTGCTTTGTCGTCTTTTGGGGGTTTTGGGCGGCATTTCTTT
TRBJ2-2,TRBD1,TRBV12-3/TRBV12-4,few,CASSLGQGPGELFF,TGTGCCAGCAGTTTAGGACAGGGTCCCGGGGAGCTGTTTTTT
TRBJ1-1,TRBD1,TRBV28,few,CASSLNRGLRGTEAFF,TGTGCCAGCAGTCTCAACAGGGGGCTTCGGGGCACTGAAGCTTTCTTT
TRBJ2-7,.,TRBV29-1,.,CSAWGGSESYEQYF,TGCAGCGCCTGGGGCGGCAGCGAATCCTACGAGCAGTACTTC
TRBJ1-1,.,TRBV12-3/TRBV12-4,many,CASSFGRNTEAFF,TGTGCCAGCAGTTTCGGGCGGAACACTGAAGCTTTCTTT
TRBJ2-1,.,TRBV7-9,many,CASSLYGAPGSADNEQFF,TGTGCCAGCAGCTTATATGGGGCTCCGGGCTCTGCGGACAATGAGCAGTTCTTC
TRBJ2-1,.,TRBV16,few,CASSPMTVGEQFF,TGTGCCAGCAGCCCAATGACAGTGGGTGAGCAGTTCTTC
TRBJ1-1,TRBD1,TRBV4-2,few,CASSPMMDRGPAEAFF,TGTGCCAGCAGCCCAATGATGGACAGGGGTCCGGCTGAAGCTTTCTTT
TRBJ2-5,.,TRBV19,few,CASSPPPDGKTQYF,TGTGCCAGTAGTCCCCCCCCCGACGGGAAGACCCAGTACTTC
TRBJ2-2,.,TRBV27,.,CASSSPSDGPGELFF,TGTGCCAGCAGTTCTCCCTCGGACGGACCCGGGGAGCTGTTTTTT
TRBJ1-1,TRBD1,TRBV7-3,few,CASSRDRDSEAFF,TGTGCCAGCAGCAGAGACAGGGACTCTGAAGCTTTCTTT
TRBJ1-2,.,TRBV20-1,.,CSARVRGAYGYTF,TGCAGTGCTAGAGTCAGGGGAGCCTATGGCTACACCTTC
TRBJ2-5,.,TRBV6-5,.,CASSSTANQETEYF,TGTGCCAGCAGTTCCACAGCGAACCAAGAGACCGAGTACTTC
TRBJ1-5,.,TRBV5-6,.,CASSQQGTPQHF,TGTGCCAGCAGCCAGCAGGGGACACCCCAGCATTTT
TRBJ2-7,.,TRBV3-1,many,CASSQGAVSSYEQYF,TGTGCCAGCAGCCAAGGGGCAGTGAGCTCCTACGAGCAGTACTTC
TRBJ2-3,.,TRBV7-2,many,CASSLEGNTQYF,TGTGCCAGCAGCTTAGAAGGAAATACGCAGTATTTT
TRBJ2-1,TRBD1,TRBV4-1,.,CASSLTGVSYNEQFF,TGCGCCAGCAGTCTTACAGGGGTTTCCTACAATGAGCAGTTCTTC